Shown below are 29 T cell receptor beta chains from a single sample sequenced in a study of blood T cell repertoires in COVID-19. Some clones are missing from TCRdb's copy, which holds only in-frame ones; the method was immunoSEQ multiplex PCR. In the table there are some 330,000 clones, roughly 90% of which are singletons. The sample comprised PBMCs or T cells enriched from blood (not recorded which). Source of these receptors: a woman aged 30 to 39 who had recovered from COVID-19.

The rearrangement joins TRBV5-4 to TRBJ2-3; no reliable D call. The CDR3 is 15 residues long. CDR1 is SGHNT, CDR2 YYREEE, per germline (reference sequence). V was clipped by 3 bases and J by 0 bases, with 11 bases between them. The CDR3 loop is CASSSPIASTDTQYF. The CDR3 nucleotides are TGTGCCAGCAGCTCCCCCATAGCTAGCACAGATACGCAGTATTTT.

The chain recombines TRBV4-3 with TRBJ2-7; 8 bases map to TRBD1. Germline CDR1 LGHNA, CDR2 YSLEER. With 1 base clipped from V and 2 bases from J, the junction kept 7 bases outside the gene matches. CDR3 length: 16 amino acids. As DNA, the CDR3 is TGCGCCAGCAGCCAAGGTCCTGCGACAGGGGCCTACGAGCAGTACTTC. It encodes CASSQGPATGAYEQYF.

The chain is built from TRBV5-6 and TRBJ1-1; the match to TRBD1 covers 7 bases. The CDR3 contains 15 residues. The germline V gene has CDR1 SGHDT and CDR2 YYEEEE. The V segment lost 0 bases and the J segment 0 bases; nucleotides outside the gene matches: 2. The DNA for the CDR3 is TGTGCCAGCAGCTTGGTGGGACAGTTGAACACTGAAGCTTTCTTT. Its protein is CASSLVGQLNTEAFF.

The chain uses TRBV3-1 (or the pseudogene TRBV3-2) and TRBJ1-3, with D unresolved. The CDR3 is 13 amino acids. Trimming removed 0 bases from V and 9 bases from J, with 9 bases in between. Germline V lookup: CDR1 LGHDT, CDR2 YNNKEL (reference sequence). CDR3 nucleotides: TGTGCCAGCAGCCAAGATACCCGCAGCACCATATATTTT. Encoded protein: CASSQDTRSTIYF.

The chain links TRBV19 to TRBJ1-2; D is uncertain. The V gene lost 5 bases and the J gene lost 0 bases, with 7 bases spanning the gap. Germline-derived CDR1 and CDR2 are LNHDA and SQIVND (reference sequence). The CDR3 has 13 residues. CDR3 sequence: CASSHRSNYGYTF. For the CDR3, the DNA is TGTGCCAGTAGTCACAGATCTAACTATGGCTACACCTTC.

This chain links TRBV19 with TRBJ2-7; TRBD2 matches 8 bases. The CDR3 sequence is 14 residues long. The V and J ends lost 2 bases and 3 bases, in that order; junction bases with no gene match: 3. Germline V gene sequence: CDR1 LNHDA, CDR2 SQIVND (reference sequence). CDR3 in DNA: TGTGCCAGTAGTATACTAGCGGGCAACTACGAGCAGTACTTC. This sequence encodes CASSILAGNYEQYF.

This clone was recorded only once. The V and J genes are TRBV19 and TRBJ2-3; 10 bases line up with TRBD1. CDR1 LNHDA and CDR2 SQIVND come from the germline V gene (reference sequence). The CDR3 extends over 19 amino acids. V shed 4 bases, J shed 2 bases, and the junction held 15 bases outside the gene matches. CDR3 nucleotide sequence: TGTGCCAGTAGTACCCATCACTACGGGACAGGGGAATACACAGATACGCAGTATTTT. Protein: CASSTHHYGTGEYTDTQYF.

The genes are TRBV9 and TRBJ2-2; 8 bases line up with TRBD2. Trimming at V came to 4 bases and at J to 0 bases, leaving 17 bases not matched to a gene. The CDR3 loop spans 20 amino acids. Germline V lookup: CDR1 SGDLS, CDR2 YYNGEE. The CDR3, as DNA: TGTGCCAGCAGCTCACGAAAAGCGGGGGCGTACCTTACGAACACCGGGGAGCTGTTTTTT. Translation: CASSSRKAGAYLTNTGELFF. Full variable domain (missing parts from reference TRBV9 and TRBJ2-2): DSGVTQTPKHLITATGQRVTLRCSPRSGDLSVYWYQQSLDQGLQFLIQYYNGEERAKGNILERFSAQQFPDLHSELNLSSLELGDSALYFCASSSRKAGAYLTNTGELFFGEGSRLTVL.

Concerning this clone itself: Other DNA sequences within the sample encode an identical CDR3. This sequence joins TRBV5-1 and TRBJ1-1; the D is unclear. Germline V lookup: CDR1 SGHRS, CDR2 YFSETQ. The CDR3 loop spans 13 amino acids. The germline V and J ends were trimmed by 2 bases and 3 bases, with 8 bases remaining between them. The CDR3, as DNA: TGCGCCAGCAGCTTTGTGGAGGACACTGAAGCTTTCTTT. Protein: CASSFVEDTEAFF.

The CDR3 DNA reads as TGTGCCAGCAGTACGGGGACACACACCCTACTCCACTTT. Its protein product is CASSTGTHTLLHF. The chain links TRBV6-5 to TRBJ1-6; D might be TRBD1 (6 bases). CDR3 length: 13 amino acids. V was cut by 5 bases and J by 16 bases, with 18 bases left in between. Germline assignment: CDR1 MNHEY and CDR2 SVGAGI.

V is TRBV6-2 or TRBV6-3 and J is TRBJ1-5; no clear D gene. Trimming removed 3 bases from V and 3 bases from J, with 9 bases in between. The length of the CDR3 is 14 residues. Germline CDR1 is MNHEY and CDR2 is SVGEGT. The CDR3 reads CASSYYSLNQPQHF. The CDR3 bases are TGTGCCAGCAGTTATTACAGTCTCAATCAGCCCCAGCATTTT.

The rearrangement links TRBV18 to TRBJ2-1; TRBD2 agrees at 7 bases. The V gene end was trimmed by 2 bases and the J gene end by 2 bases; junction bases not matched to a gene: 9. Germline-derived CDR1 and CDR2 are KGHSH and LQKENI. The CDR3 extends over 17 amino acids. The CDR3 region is CASSPSHTSVTYNEQFF. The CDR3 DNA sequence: TGTGCCAGCTCACCATCACACACTAGCGTGACCTACAATGAGCAGTTCTTC.

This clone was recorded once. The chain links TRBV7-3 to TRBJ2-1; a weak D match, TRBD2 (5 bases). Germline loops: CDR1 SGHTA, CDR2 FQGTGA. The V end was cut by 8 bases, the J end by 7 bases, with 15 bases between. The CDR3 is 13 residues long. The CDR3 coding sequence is TGTGCCAGCGCGGGCGGATCTGGTAATGAGCAGTTCTTC. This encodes CASAGGSGNEQFF.

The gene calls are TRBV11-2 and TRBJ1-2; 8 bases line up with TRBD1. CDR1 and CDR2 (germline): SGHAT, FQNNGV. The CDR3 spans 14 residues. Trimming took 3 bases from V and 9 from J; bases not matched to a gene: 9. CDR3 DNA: TGTGCCAGCAGCTTTTCCGCTGGACAGGGACGCTACACCTTC. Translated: CASSFSAGQGRYTF.

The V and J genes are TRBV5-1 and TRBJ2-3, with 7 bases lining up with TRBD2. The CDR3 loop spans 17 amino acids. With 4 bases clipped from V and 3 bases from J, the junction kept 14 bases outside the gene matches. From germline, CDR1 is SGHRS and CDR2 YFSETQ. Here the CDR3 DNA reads TGCGCCAGCAGCGCCTCGCCACGCGGGGGAGGGACAGATACGCAGTATTTT. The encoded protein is CASSASPRGGGTDTQYF.

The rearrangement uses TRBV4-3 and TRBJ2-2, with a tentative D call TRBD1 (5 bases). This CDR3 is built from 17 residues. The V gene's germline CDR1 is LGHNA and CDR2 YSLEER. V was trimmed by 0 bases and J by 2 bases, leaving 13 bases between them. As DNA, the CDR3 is TGCGCCAGCAGCCAAGATACAGGAGACTTAAACACCGGGGAGCTGTTTTTT. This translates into CASSQDTGDLNTGELFF.

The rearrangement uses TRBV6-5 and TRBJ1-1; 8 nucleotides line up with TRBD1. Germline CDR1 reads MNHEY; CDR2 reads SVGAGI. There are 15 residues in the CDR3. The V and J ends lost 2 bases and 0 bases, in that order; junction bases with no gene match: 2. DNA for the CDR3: TGTGCCAGCAGTTACGCAGGGGGCATGAACACTGAAGCTTTCTTT. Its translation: CASSYAGGMNTEAFF.

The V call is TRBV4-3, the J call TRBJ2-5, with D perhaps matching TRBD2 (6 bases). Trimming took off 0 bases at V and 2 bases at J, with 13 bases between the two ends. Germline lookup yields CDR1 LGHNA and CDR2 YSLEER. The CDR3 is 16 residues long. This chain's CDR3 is CASSQEVGSTQETQYF. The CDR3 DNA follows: TGCGCCAGCAGCCAAGAGGTCGGGAGTACACAAGAGACCCAGTACTTC.

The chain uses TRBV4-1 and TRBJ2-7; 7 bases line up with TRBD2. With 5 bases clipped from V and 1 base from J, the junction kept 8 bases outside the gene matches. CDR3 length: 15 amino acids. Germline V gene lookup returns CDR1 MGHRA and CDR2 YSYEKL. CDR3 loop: CASSNSGERSYEQYF. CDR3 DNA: TGCGCCAGCAGCAACAGCGGGGAGAGGTCCTACGAGCAGTACTTC.

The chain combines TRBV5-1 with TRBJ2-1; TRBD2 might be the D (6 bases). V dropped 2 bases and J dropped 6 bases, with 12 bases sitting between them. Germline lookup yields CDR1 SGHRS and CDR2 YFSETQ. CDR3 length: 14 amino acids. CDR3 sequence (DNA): TGCGCCAGCAGCTTAACGGGAGACGGCAATGAGCAGTTCTTC. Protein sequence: CASSLTGDGNEQFF.

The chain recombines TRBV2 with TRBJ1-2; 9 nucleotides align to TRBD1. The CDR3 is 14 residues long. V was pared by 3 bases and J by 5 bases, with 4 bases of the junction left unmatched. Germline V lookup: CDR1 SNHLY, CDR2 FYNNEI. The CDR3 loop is CASSERQGGYGYTF. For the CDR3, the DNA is TGTGCCAGCAGTGAGAGACAGGGGGGGTATGGCTACACCTTC.

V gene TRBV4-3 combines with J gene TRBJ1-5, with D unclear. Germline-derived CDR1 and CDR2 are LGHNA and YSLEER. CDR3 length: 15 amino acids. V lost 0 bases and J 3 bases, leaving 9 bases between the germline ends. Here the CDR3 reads CASSQDPGVNQPQHF. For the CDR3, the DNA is TGCGCCAGCAGCCAAGATCCCGGGGTCAATCAGCCCCAGCATTTT.

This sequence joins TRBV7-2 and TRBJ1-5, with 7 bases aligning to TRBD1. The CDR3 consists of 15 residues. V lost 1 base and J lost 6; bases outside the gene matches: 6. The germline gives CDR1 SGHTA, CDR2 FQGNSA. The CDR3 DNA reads TGTGCCAGCAGCTTAGTATCAGGGGGGAGTCAGCCCCAGCATTTT. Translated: CASSLVSGGSQPQHF.

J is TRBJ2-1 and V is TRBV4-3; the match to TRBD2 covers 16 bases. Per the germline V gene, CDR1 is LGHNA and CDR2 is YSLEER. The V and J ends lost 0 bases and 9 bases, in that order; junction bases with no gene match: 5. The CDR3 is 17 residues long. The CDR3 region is CASSQDRGLAGGSEQFF. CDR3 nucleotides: TGCGCCAGCAGCCAAGATCGGGGACTAGCGGGAGGGAGTGAGCAGTTCTTC.

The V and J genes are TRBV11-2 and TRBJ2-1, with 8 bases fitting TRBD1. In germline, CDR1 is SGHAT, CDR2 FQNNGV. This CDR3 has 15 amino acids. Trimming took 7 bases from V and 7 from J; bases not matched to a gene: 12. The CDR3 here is CASNFYGQGLNEQFF. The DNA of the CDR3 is TGTGCCAGCAACTTTTACGGACAGGGATTAAATGAGCAGTTCTTC.

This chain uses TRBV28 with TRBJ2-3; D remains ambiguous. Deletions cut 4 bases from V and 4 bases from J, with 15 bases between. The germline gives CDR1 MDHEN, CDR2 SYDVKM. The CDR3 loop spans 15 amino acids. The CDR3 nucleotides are TGTGCCAGCAGTTCGAGGAGCGTTGTCCCAGATACGCAGTATTTT. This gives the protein CASSSRSVVPDTQYF.

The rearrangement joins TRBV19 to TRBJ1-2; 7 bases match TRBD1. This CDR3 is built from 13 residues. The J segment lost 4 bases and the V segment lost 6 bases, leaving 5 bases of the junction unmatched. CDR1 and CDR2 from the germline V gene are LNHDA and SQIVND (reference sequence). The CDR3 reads CASSRDRTYGYTF. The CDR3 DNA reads TGTGCCAGTAGCAGGGACAGAACCTATGGCTACACCTTC.

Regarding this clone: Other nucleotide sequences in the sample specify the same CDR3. Here the CDR3 reads CASSPSGYEQYF. Written as DNA, the CDR3 is TGTGCCAGCAGTCCTAGCGGCTACGAGCAGTACTTC. V is TRBV28 and J is TRBJ2-7; TRBD2 agrees at 7 bases. The CDR3 length is 12 residues. The germline V gene has CDR1 MDHEN and CDR2 SYDVKM. Trimming cost V 5 bases and J 3 bases; bases outside gene matches: 1.

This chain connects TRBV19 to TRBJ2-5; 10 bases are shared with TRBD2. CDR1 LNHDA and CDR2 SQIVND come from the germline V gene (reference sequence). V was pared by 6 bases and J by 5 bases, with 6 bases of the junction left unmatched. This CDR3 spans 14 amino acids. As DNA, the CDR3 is TGTGCCAGTAGACAAGCGGGAGGGCCGGAGACCCAGTACTTC. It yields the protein CASRQAGGPETQYF. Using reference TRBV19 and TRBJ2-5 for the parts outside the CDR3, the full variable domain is DGGITQSPKYLFRKEGQNVTLSCEQNLNHDAMYWYRQDPGQGLRLIYYSQIVNDFQKGDIAEGYSVSREKKESFPLTVTSAQKNPTAFYLCASRQAGGPETQYFGPGTRLLVL.